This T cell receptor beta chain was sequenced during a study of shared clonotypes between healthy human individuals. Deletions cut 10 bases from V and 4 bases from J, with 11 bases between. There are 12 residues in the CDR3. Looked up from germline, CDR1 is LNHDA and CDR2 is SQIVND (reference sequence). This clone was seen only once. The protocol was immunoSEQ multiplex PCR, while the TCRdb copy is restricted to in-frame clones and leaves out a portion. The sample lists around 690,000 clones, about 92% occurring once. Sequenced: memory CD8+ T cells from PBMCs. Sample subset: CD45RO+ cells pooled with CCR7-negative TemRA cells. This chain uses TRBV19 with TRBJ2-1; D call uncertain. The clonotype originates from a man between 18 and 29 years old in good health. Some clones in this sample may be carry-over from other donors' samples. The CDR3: CATEDDYNEQFF. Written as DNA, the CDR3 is TGTGCCACTGAAGACGATTACAATGAGCAGTTCTTC. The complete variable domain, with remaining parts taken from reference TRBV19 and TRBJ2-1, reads DGGITQSPKYLFRKEGQNVTLSCEQNLNHDAMYWYRQDPGQGLRLIYYSQIVNDFQKGDIAEGYSVSREKKESFPLTVTSAQKNPTAFYLCATEDDYNEQFFGPGTRLTVL.